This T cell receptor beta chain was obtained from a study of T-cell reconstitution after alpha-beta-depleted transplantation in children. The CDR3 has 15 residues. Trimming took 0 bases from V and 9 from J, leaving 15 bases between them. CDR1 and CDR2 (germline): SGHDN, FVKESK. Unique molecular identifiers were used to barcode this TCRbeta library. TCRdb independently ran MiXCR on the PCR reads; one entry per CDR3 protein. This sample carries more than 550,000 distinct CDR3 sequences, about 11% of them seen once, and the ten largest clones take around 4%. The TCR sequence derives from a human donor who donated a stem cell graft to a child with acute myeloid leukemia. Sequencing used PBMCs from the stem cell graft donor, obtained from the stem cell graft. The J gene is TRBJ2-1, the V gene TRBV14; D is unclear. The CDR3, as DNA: TGTGCCAGCAGCCAAGATGGTCTAGGTACGAGTGAGCAGTTCTTC. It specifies CASSQDGLGTSEQFF.